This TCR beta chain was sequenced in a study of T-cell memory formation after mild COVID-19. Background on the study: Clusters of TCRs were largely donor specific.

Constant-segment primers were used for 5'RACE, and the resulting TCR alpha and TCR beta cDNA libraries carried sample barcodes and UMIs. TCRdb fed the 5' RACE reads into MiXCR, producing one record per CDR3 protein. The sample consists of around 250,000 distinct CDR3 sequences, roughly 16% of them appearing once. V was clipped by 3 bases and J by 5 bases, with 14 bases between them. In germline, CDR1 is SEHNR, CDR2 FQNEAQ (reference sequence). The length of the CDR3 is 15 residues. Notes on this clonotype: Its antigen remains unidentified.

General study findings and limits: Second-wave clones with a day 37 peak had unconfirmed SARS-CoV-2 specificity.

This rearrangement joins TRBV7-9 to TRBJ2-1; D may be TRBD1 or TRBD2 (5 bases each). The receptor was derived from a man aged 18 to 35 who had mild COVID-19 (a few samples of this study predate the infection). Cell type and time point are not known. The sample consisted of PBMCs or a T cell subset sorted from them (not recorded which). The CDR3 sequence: CASSFVTRGNNEQFF. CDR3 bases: TGTGCCAGCAGCTTCGTAACCCGGGGCAACAATGAGCAGTTCTTC.